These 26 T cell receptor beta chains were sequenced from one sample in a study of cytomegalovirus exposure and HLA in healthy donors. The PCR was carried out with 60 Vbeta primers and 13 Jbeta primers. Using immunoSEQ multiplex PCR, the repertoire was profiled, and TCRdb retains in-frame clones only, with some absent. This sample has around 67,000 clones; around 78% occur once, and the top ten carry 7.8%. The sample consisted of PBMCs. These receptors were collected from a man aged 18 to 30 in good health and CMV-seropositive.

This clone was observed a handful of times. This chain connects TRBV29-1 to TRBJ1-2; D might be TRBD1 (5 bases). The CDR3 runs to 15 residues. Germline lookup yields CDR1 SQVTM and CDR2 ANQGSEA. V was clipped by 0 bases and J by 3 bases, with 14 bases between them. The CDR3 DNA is TGCAGCGTTGAAGACGAACAGGAGTATGACTATGGCTACACCTTC. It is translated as CSVEDEQEYDYGYTF.

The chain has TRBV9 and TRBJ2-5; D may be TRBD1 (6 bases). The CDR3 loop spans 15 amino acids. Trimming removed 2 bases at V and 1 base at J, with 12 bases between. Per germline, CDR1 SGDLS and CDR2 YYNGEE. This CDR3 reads CASSVRGYFQETQYF. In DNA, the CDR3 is TGTGCCAGCAGCGTGAGGGGGTACTTCCAAGAGACCCAGTACTTC.

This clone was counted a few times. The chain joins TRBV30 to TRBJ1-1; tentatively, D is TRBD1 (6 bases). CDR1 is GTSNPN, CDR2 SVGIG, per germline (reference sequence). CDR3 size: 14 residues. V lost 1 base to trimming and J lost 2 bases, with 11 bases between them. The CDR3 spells CAWSATGHNTEAFF. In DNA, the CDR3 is TGTGCCTGGAGTGCGACAGGTCACAACACTGAAGCTTTCTTT.

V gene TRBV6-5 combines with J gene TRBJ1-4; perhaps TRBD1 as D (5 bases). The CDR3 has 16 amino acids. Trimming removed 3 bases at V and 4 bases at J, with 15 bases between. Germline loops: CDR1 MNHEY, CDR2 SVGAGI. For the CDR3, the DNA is TGTGCCAGCAGTTATAGATCAGGGATTGTTAATGAAAAACTGTTTTTT. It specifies CASSYRSGIVNEKLFF.

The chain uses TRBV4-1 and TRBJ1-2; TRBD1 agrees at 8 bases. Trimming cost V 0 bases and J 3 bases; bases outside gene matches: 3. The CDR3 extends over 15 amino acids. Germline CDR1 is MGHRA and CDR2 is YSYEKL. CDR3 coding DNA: TGCGCCAGCAGCCAAGAAATGGGACAGGACTATGGCTACACCTTC. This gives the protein CASSQEMGQDYGYTF.

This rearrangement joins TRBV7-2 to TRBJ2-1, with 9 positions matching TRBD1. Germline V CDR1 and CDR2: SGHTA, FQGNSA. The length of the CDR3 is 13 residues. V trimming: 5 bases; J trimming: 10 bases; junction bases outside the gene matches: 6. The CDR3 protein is CASSLGQGLEQFF. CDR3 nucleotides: TGTGCCAGCAGCCTAGGACAGGGGCTGGAGCAGTTCTTC. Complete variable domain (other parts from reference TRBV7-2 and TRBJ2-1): GAGVSQSPSNKVTEKGKDVELRCDPISGHTALYWYRQSLGQGLEFLIYFQGNSAPDKSGLPSDRFSAERTGGSVSTLTIQRTQQEDSAVYLCASSLGQGLEQFFGPGTRLTVL.

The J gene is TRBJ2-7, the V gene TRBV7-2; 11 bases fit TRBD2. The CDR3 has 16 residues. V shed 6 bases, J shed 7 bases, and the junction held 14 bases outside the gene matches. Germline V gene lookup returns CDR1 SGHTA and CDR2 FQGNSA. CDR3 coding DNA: TGTGCCAGCAGGCGCGGCGGAGCTAGCGGGAGGTCAGAGCAGTACTTC. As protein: CASRRGGASGRSEQYF. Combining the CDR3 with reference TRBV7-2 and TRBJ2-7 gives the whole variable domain GAGVSQSPSNKVTEKGKDVELRCDPISGHTALYWYRQSLGQGLEFLIYFQGNSAPDKSGLPSDRFSAERTGGSVSTLTIQRTQQEDSAVYLCASRRGGASGRSEQYFGPGTRLTVT.

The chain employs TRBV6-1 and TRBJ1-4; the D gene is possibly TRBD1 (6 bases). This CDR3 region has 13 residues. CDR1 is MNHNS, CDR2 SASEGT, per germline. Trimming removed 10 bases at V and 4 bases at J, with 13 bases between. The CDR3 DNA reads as TGTGCCACCAAACAGGGATTTAATGAAAAACTGTTTTTT. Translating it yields CATKQGFNEKLFF.

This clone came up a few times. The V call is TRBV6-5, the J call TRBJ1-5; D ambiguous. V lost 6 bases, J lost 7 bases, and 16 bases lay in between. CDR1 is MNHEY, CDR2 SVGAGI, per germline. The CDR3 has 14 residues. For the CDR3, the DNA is TGTGCCAGCAGGGCCTTTGGGAGGGAACAGCCCCAGCATTTT. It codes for CASRAFGREQPQHF.

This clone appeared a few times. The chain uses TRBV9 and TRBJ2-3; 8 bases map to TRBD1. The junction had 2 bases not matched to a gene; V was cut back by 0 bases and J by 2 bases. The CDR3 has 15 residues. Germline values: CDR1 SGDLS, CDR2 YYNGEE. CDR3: CASSVGGQDTDTQYF. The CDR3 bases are TGTGCCAGCAGCGTAGGGGGACAGGACACAGATACGCAGTATTTT. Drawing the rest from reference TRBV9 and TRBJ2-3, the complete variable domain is DSGVTQTPKHLITATGQRVTLRCSPRSGDLSVYWYQQSLDQGLQFLIQYYNGEERAKGNILERFSAQQFPDLHSELNLSSLELGDSALYFCASSVGGQDTDTQYFGPGTRLTVL.

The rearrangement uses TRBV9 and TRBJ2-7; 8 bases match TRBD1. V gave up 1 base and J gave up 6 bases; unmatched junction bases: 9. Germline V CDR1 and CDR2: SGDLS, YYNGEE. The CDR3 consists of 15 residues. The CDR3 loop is CASSVFNRGVGEQYF. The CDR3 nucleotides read TGTGCCAGCAGCGTATTCAACAGGGGGGTAGGCGAGCAGTACTTC.

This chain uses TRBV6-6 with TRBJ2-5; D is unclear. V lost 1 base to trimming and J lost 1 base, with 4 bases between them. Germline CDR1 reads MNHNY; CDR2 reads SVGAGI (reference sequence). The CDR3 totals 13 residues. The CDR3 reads CASSYWAQETQYF. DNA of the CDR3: TGTGCCAGCAGTTACTGGGCCCAAGAGACCCAGTACTTC.

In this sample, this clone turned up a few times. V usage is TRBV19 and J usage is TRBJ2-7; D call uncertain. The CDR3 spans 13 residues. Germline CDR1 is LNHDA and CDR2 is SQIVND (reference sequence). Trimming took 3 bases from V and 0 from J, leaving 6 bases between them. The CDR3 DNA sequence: TGTGCCAGTAGTATGAGGTACTCCTACGAGCAGTACTTC. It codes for CASSMRYSYEQYF.

CDR3 DNA: TGCAGTGCTGCGACTAGCCATGAGCAGTTCTTC. It encodes CSAATSHEQFF. This chain joins TRBV20-1 and TRBJ2-1, with TRBD2 matching 7 bases. Germline V gene data show CDR1 as DFQATT and CDR2 as SNEGSKA (reference sequence). Trimming removed 5 bases from V and 8 bases from J; junction bases left unmatched: 3. This CDR3 has 11 amino acids.

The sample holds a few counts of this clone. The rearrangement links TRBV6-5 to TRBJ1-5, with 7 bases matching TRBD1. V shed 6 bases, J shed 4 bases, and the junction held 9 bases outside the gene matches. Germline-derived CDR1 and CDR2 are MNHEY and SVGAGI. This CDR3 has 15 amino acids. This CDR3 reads CASSLLTGRNQPQHF. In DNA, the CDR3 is TGTGCCAGCAGCCTATTGACAGGGAGGAATCAGCCCCAGCATTTT.

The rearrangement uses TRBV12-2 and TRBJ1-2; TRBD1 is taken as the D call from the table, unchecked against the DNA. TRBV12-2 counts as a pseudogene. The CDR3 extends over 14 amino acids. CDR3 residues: CASRLAIPGNGYTF. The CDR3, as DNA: TGTGCAAGTCGCTTAGCGATCCCAGGGAATGGCTACACCTTC.

This chain's CDR3 is CASSQDNLFRSTDTQYF. The CDR3 DNA is TGCGCCAGCAGCCAAGATAACCTCTTCCGGTCCACAGATACGCAGTATTTT. V and J are TRBV4-1 and TRBJ2-3; D is unresolved. Looked up from germline, CDR1 is MGHRA and CDR2 is YSYEKL. Trimming removed 0 bases from V and 2 bases from J, with 15 bases in between. The CDR3 consists of 17 residues.

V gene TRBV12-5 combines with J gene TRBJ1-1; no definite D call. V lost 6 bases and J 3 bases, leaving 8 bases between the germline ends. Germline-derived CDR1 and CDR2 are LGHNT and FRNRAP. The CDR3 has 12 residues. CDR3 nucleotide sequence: TGTGCTAGTGGGGCCCAGGACACTGAAGCTTTCTTT. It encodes CASGAQDTEAFF.

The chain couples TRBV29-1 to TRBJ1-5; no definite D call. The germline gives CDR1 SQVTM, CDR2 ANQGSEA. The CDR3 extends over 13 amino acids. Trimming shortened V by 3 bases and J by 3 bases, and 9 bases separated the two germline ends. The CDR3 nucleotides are TGCAGCGTTGACGAGGGTCCCAATCAGCCCCAGCATTTT. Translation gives CSVDEGPNQPQHF.

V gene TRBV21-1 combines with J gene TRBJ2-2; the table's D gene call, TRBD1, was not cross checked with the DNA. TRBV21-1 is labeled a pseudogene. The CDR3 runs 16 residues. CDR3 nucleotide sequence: TGTGCCAGCAGCAAAGGGGGACAGGATCACACCGGGGAGCTGTTTTTT. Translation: CASSKGGQDHTGELFF.

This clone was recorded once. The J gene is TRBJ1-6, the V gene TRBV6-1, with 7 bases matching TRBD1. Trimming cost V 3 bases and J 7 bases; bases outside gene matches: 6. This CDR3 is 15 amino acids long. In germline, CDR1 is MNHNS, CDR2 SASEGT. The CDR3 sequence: CASSEGGTVNSPLHF. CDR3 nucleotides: TGTGCCAGCAGTGAGGGTGGGACAGTGAATTCACCCCTCCACTTT.

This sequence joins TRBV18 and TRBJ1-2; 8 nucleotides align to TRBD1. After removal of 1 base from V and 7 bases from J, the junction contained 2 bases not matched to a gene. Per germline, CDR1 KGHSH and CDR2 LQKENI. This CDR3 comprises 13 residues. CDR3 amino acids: CASSPLQGGGYTF. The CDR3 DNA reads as TGTGCCAGCTCACCACTACAGGGGGGTGGCTACACCTTC.

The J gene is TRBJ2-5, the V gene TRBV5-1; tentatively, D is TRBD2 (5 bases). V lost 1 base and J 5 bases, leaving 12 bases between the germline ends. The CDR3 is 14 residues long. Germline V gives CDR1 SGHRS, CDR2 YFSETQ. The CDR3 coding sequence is TGCGCCAGCAGCTTGAGCGGACCTAAGGAGACCCAGTACTTC. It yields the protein CASSLSGPKETQYF.

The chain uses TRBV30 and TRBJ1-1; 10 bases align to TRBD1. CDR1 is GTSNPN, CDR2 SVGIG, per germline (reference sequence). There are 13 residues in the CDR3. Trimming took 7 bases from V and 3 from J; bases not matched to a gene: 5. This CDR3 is CASRQGAYTEAFF. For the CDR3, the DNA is TGTGCCTCTAGACAGGGGGCATACACTGAAGCTTTCTTT.

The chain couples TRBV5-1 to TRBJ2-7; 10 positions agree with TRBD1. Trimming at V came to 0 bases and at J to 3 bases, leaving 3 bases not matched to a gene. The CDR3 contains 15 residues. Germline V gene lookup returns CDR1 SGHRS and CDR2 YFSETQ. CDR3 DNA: TGCGCCAGCAGCTTGGCTGGGACAGGGGACTACGAGCAGTACTTC. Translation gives CASSLAGTGDYEQYF. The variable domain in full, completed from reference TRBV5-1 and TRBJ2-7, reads KAGVTQTPRYLIKTRGQQVTLSCSPISGHRSVSWYQQTPGQGLQFLFEYFSETQRNKGNFPGRFSGRQFSNSRSEMNVSTLELGDSALYLCASSLAGTGDYEQYFGPGTRLTVT.

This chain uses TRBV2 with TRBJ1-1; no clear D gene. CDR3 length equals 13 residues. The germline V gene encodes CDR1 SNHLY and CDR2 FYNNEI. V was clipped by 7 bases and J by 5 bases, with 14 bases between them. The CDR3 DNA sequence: TGTGCCAGCACCGATAATGGAGGGACTGAAGCTTTCTTT. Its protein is CASTDNGGTEAFF.